This TCR beta chain was sequenced for a study of identical twins. Study outcomes and limitations: Memory repertoires showed no such pattern, whereas abundant cord blood beta clonotypes carried fewer insertions. Monozygotic twins shared more out-of-frame TCR alpha than recombination models predicted.

Unique molecular identifiers were present on cDNA, and template switching added a universal primer site. TCRdb independently ran MiXCR on the 5' RACE reads; one entry per CDR3 protein. The sample shows 100,000 to 110,000 distinct CDR3 sequences, 5.9% of them seen only once. Trimming pared 4 bases from V and 3 bases from J, leaving 13 bases between. The length of the CDR3 is 14 residues. The germline V gene has CDR1 DFQATT and CDR2 SNEGSKA (reference sequence). In this sample, this clonotype turned up a few times. As yet, its antigen is unknown. Healthy Caucasians supplied all donations. The chain couples TRBV20-1 to TRBJ2-1, with D possibly being TRBD2 (6 bases). This clonotype was obtained from a woman aged 45-59 years in good health. The sequenced material came from memory T cells sorted from blood. The CDR3 protein is CSATLARNYNEQFF. The CDR3 DNA is TGCAGTGCTACCCTAGCGAGAAACTACAATGAGCAGTTCTTC.